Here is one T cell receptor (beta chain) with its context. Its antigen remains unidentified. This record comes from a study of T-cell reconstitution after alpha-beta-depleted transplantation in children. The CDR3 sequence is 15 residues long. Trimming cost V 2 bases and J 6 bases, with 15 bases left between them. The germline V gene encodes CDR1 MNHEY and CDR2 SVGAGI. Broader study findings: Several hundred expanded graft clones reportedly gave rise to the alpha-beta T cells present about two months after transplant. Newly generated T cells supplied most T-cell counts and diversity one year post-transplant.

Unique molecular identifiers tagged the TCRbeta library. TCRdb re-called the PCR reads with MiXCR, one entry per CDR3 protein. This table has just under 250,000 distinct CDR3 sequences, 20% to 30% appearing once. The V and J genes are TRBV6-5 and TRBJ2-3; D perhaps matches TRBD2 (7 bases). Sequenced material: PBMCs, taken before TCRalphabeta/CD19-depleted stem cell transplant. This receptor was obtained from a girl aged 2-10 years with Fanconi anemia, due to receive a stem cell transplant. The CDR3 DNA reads TGTGCCAGCAGTTACGGTAGGGGGGGGCAGGATACGCAGTATTTT. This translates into CASSYGRGGQDTQYF.